This T cell receptor (beta chain) was documented in a study of T cell changes during pregnancy in multiple sclerosis. The CDR3 contains 16 residues. Trimming stripped 0 bases from V and 2 bases from J, with 13 bases between. The germline CDR1 and CDR2 sequences are LGHNA and YSLEER. Sequencing used immunoSEQ multiplex PCR; TCRdb keeps in-frame clones, though not all of them. This repertoire shows almost 65,000 clones, over 80% found once; its top ten account for about 2.3%. The chain joins TRBV4-3 to TRBJ2-5; D might be TRBD1 (7 bases). The TCR comes from a female donor with multiple sclerosis, enrolled in a pregnancy study. The sequencing here drew on peripheral blood, taken in the first trimester of pregnancy. The DNA of the CDR3 is TGCGCCAGCAGCCAAGATTGGCAGGGGGGTCAAGAGACCCAGTACTTC. This sequence encodes CASSQDWQGGQETQYF.